A selection of T cell receptor beta chains follows, all from one sample in a study of shared clonotypes between healthy human individuals. The repertoire was sequenced with immunoSEQ multiplex PCR; TCRdb's copy has only in-frame clones and lacks some. The top ten hold 1.5% to 2% of the sample, which has some 680,000 clones, roughly 73% seen once. Sequenced material: memory CD4+ T cells sorted from blood. The receptors come from a woman aged 25 to 39 in good health. CDR3s include the opening cysteine and the closing phenylalanine or tryptophan. Each record gives: clone size, V gene, J gene, D gene, CDR3 length, CDR3 protein, CDR3 DNA. The D gene is left open where the match is weak. Only some rows state a clone size, as once, few, many or a class for expanded clones.

clone size: NA; V gene: TRBV27; J gene: TRBJ1-2; D gene: TRBD1; CDR3 length: 16; CDR3 protein: CASTPNWDRVNYGYTF; CDR3 DNA: TGTGCCAGCACCCCGAACTGGGACAGGGTTAACTATGGCTACACCTTC
clone size: NA; V gene: TRBV1; J gene: TRBJ2-4; D gene: NA; CDR3 length: 10; CDR3 protein: CTSSPKADPF; CDR3 DNA: TGCACCAGCAGCCCCAAAGCGGACCCCTTC
clone size: NA; V gene: TRBV27; J gene: TRBJ1-2; D gene: NA; CDR3 length: 14; CDR3 protein: CASSLRRGGYGYTF; CDR3 DNA: TGTGCCAGCAGTTTAAGGAGGGGCGGCTATGGCTACACCTTC
clone size: few; V gene: TRBV6-4; J gene: TRBJ2-3; D gene: NA; CDR3 length: 17; CDR3 protein: CASSDSGTITSTDTQYF; CDR3 DNA: TGTGCCAGCAGTGACTCTGGAACCATAACTAGCACAGATACGCAGTATTTT
clone size: NA; V gene: TRBV2; J gene: TRBJ2-7; D gene: NA; CDR3 length: 12; CDR3 protein: CATQKANYEQYF; CDR3 DNA: TGTGCCACCCAAAAAGCGAATTACGAGCAGTACTTC
clone size: few; V gene: TRBV11-2; J gene: TRBJ2-3; D gene: TRBD2; CDR3 length: 15; CDR3 protein: CASSPRTSVTDTQYF; CDR3 DNA: TGTGCCAGCAGCCCAAGGACTAGCGTCACAGATACGCAGTATTTT
clone size: NA; V gene: TRBV7-8; J gene: TRBJ2-1; D gene: TRBD1; CDR3 length: 21; CDR3 protein: CASRRSAGTGGRGQSYNEQFF; CDR3 DNA: TGTGCCAGCAGACGATCCGCCGGGACAGGGGGAAGGGGGCAAAGTTACAATGAGCAGTTCTTC
clone size: few; V gene: TRBV2; J gene: TRBJ1-4; D gene: NA; CDR3 length: 13; CDR3 protein: CASVAQGNEKLFF; CDR3 DNA: TGTGCCAGCGTGGCGCAGGGGAATGAAAAACTGTTTTTT
clone size: NA; V gene: TRBV5-1; J gene: TRBJ1-1; D gene: NA; CDR3 length: 16; CDR3 protein: CASSLVGGRLNTEAFF; CDR3 DNA: TGCGCCAGCAGCTTGGTTGGGGGGCGACTGAACACTGAAGCTTTCTTT
clone size: NA; V gene: TRBV6-5; J gene: TRBJ2-7; D gene: NA; CDR3 length: 16; CDR3 protein: CASSYSGRGSSYEQYF; CDR3 DNA: TGTGCCAGCAGTTACTCGGGACGGGGGAGCTCCTACGAGCAGTACTTC
clone size: NA; V gene: TRBV11-2; J gene: TRBJ2-7; D gene: NA; CDR3 length: 15; CDR3 protein: CASSLGLLSSYEQYF; CDR3 DNA: TGTGCCAGCAGCTTAGGGCTCCTTAGCTCCTACGAGCAGTACTTC
clone size: NA; V gene: TRBV29-1; J gene: TRBJ2-3; D gene: NA; CDR3 length: 13; CDR3 protein: CSVAADYTDTQYF; CDR3 DNA: TGCAGCGTTGCAGCCGATTACACAGATACGCAGTATTTT
clone size: NA; V gene: TRBV5-1; J gene: TRBJ2-7; D gene: TRBD2; CDR3 length: 16; CDR3 protein: CASSLGSGSFSYEQYF; CDR3 DNA: TGCGCCAGCAGCTTAGGTAGCGGGAGTTTTTCCTACGAGCAGTACTTC
clone size: NA; V gene: TRBV27; J gene: TRBJ2-3; D gene: TRBD2; CDR3 length: 16; CDR3 protein: CASSSLLAGVTDTQYF; CDR3 DNA: TGTGCCAGCAGTTCCCTACTAGCGGGAGTGACAGATACGCAGTATTTT
clone size: NA; V gene: TRBV5-8; J gene: TRBJ1-2; D gene: NA; CDR3 length: 14; CDR3 protein: CASSSVTSNYGYTF; CDR3 DNA: TGTGCCAGCAGCTCTGTGACGTCGAACTATGGCTACACCTTC
clone size: NA; V gene: TRBV6-1; J gene: TRBJ2-1; D gene: TRBD1; CDR3 length: 14; CDR3 protein: CASSERTGGHEQFF; CDR3 DNA: TGTGCCAGCAGTGAGAGGACAGGGGGTCATGAGCAGTTCTTC
clone size: NA; V gene: TRBV30; J gene: TRBJ1-1; D gene: TRBD1; CDR3 length: 14; CDR3 protein: CAWRKTGRGTEAFF; CDR3 DNA: TGTGCCTGGAGGAAGACAGGGAGAGGCACTGAAGCTTTCTTT
clone size: NA; V gene: TRBV7-7; J gene: TRBJ2-5; D gene: TRBD2; CDR3 length: 16; CDR3 protein: CASSLTISGRGETQYF; CDR3 DNA: TGTGCCAGCAGCCTTACGATCTCAGGGAGGGGAGAGACCCAGTACTTC
clone size: NA; V gene: TRBV28; J gene: TRBJ1-2; D gene: TRBD1; CDR3 length: 14; CDR3 protein: CASSPGQANYGYTF; CDR3 DNA: TGTGCCAGCAGTCCAGGACAGGCTAACTATGGCTACACCTTC
clone size: NA; V gene: TRBV6-5; J gene: TRBJ1-2; D gene: NA; CDR3 length: 15; CDR3 protein: CASSYSFATNYGYTF; CDR3 DNA: TGTGCCAGCAGTTACTCGTTTGCCACTAACTATGGCTACACCTTC
clone size: NA; V gene: TRBV11-2; J gene: TRBJ1-6; D gene: NA; CDR3 length: 12; CDR3 protein: CASSLPSTPLHF; CDR3 DNA: TGTGCCAGCAGCTTACCCAGCACGCCCCTCCACTTT
clone size: NA; V gene: TRBV7-8; J gene: TRBJ2-2; D gene: TRBD1; CDR3 length: 16; CDR3 protein: CASISTGTGHTGELFF; CDR3 DNA: TGTGCCAGCATCTCGACCGGGACAGGGCACACCGGGGAGCTGTTTTTT
clone size: NA; V gene: TRBV19; J gene: TRBJ1-5; D gene: TRBD1; CDR3 length: 15; CDR3 protein: CASSLRGRGGQPQHF; CDR3 DNA: TGTGCCAGTAGTTTAAGGGGGCGAGGGGGTCAGCCCCAGCATTTT
clone size: few; V gene: TRBV5-1; J gene: TRBJ1-1; D gene: TRBD1; CDR3 length: 17; CDR3 protein: CASSPLDRGQFTTEAFF; CDR3 DNA: TGCGCCAGCAGCCCGTTAGACAGGGGGCAGTTTACCACTGAAGCTTTCTTT
clone size: NA; V gene: TRBV7-6; J gene: TRBJ2-1; D gene: NA; CDR3 length: 16; CDR3 protein: CASSLAYRSIYNEQFF; CDR3 DNA: TGTGCCAGCAGCTTAGCGTACAGGTCGATTTACAATGAGCAGTTCTTC
clone size: NA; V gene: TRBV27; J gene: TRBJ1-1; D gene: NA; CDR3 length: 13; CDR3 protein: CASSGQGGGEAFF; CDR3 DNA: TGTGCCAGCTCAGGGCAGGGCGGAGGTGAAGCTTTCTTT
clone size: NA; V gene: TRBV19; J gene: TRBJ1-2; D gene: NA; CDR3 length: 14; CDR3 protein: CASKMDSANYGYTF; CDR3 DNA: TGTGCCAGTAAAATGGACAGTGCTAACTATGGCTACACCTTC
clone size: many; V gene: TRBV5-1; J gene: TRBJ2-7; D gene: NA; CDR3 length: 14; CDR3 protein: CASSLYRQGNEQYF; CDR3 DNA: TGCGCCAGCAGCTTGTACCGGCAGGGTAACGAGCAGTACTTC
clone size: NA; V gene: TRBV19; J gene: TRBJ2-1; D gene: TRBD2; CDR3 length: 17; CDR3 protein: CASSIRASGPRGNEQFF; CDR3 DNA: TGTGCCAGTAGTATTCGGGCTAGCGGGCCCAGGGGCAATGAGCAGTTCTTC
clone size: NA; V gene: TRBV2; J gene: TRBJ1-4; D gene: NA; CDR3 length: 11; CDR3 protein: CASSVLEKLFF; CDR3 DNA: TGTGCCAGCAGTGTGTTGGAAAAACTGTTTTTT
clone size: NA; V gene: TRBV6-8; J gene: TRBJ2-7; D gene: TRBD2; CDR3 length: 13; CDR3 protein: CASGVAGTYEQYF; CDR3 DNA: TGTGCCAGCGGGGTAGCGGGAACCTACGAGCAGTACTTC
clone size: NA; V gene: TRBV4-2; J gene: TRBJ1-1; D gene: NA; CDR3 length: 14; CDR3 protein: CASSPPGDNTEAFF; CDR3 DNA: TGTGCCAGCAGCCCACCAGGGGATAACACTGAAGCTTTCTTT
clone size: NA; V gene: TRBV7-8; J gene: TRBJ1-1; D gene: TRBD1; CDR3 length: 17; CDR3 protein: CASSLQRGGAGGTEAFF; CDR3 DNA: TGTGCCAGCAGCCTACAACGAGGGGGCGCCGGTGGTACTGAAGCTTTCTTT
clone size: NA; V gene: TRBV19; J gene: TRBJ2-2; D gene: TRBD2; CDR3 length: 18; CDR3 protein: CASSIGLAGVEDTGELFF; CDR3 DNA: TGTGCCAGTAGTATAGGACTAGCGGGAGTCGAAGACACCGGGGAGCTGTTTTTT
clone size: NA; V gene: TRBV6-4; J gene: TRBJ2-7; D gene: NA; CDR3 length: 13; CDR3 protein: CASTSGSLYEQYF; CDR3 DNA: TGTGCCAGCACTTCGGGAAGTCTCTACGAGCAGTACTTC
clone size: NA; V gene: TRBV5-1; J gene: TRBJ1-3; D gene: NA; CDR3 length: 18; CDR3 protein: CASSHLGVLSTSGNTIYF; CDR3 DNA: TGCGCCAGCAGCCATCTGGGGGTGCTTTCGACCTCTGGAAACACCATATATTTT
clone size: NA; V gene: TRBV11-2; J gene: TRBJ2-7; D gene: TRBD2; CDR3 length: 16; CDR3 protein: CASSRTSGASSYEQYF; CDR3 DNA: TGTGCCAGCAGCAGAACTAGCGGGGCAAGCTCCTACGAGCAGTACTTC
clone size: NA; V gene: TRBV27; J gene: TRBJ1-1; D gene: TRBD1; CDR3 length: 15; CDR3 protein: CASRGSGQAYTEAFF; CDR3 DNA: TGTGCCAGCAGGGGTTCGGGACAGGCTTACACTGAAGCTTTCTTT
clone size: NA; V gene: TRBV23-1; J gene: TRBJ2-3; D gene: NA; CDR3 length: 18; CDR3 protein: CASSHARDTGRGTDTQYF; CDR3 DNA: TGCGCCAGCAGTCACGCCCGGGACACGGGGCGAGGCACAGATACGCAGTATTTT
clone size: NA; V gene: TRBV15; J gene: TRBJ2-3; D gene: NA; CDR3 length: 15; CDR3 protein: CATSRDGGSTDTQYF; CDR3 DNA: TGTGCCACCAGCAGAGATGGAGGGAGCACAGATACGCAGTATTTT
clone size: NA; V gene: TRBV11-2; J gene: TRBJ2-1; D gene: NA; CDR3 length: 13; CDR3 protein: CASSLVRGLEQFF; CDR3 DNA: TGTGCCAGCAGCTTAGTACGGGGTCTAGAGCAGTTCTTC
clone size: few; V gene: TRBV5-1; J gene: TRBJ1-1; D gene: NA; CDR3 length: 15; CDR3 protein: CASSLASGGMTEAFF; CDR3 DNA: TGCGCCAGCAGCTTGGCCTCTGGGGGGATGACTGAAGCTTTCTTT
clone size: NA; V gene: TRBV27; J gene: TRBJ2-7; D gene: TRBD2; CDR3 length: 16; CDR3 protein: CASSAPSGRWTYEQYF; CDR3 DNA: TGTGCCAGCAGCGCCCCCAGCGGGAGGTGGACCTACGAGCAGTACTTC
clone size: NA; V gene: TRBV19; J gene: TRBJ2-5; D gene: TRBD2; CDR3 length: 16; CDR3 protein: CASSTLREGLQETQYF; CDR3 DNA: TGTGCCAGTAGTACCCTGCGGGAGGGCCTCCAAGAGACCCAGTACTTC
clone size: NA; V gene: TRBV6-1; J gene: TRBJ2-3; D gene: TRBD2; CDR3 length: 15; CDR3 protein: CASHETSGSPDTQYF; CDR3 DNA: TGTGCCAGCCATGAGACTAGCGGGAGCCCAGATACGCAGTATTTT
clone size: NA; V gene: TRBV28; J gene: TRBJ2-7; D gene: NA; CDR3 length: 15; CDR3 protein: CASSRPGSGSFEQYF; CDR3 DNA: TGTGCCAGCAGCCGCCCAGGTAGCGGTTCTTTCGAGCAGTACTTC
clone size: NA; V gene: TRBV28; J gene: TRBJ1-4; D gene: TRBD1; CDR3 length: 15; CDR3 protein: CASIPRGGANEKLFF; CDR3 DNA: TGTGCCAGCATCCCCAGGGGGGGTGCTAATGAAAAACTGTTTTTT
clone size: NA; V gene: TRBV7-3; J gene: TRBJ2-3; D gene: TRBD2; CDR3 length: 15; CDR3 protein: CASSPQLAGPDTQYF; CDR3 DNA: TGTGCCAGCAGCCCCCAACTAGCGGGACCAGATACGCAGTATTTT
clone size: NA; V gene: TRBV27; J gene: TRBJ1-1; D gene: NA; CDR3 length: 15; CDR3 protein: CASSFQGLMNTEAFF; CDR3 DNA: TGTGCCAGCAGTTTCCAGGGACTAATGAACACTGAAGCTTTCTTT
clone size: NA; V gene: TRBV2; J gene: TRBJ1-1; D gene: NA; CDR3 length: 15; CDR3 protein: CASTSTGQPNTEAFF; CDR3 DNA: TGTGCCAGCACCTCTACGGGACAACCGAACACTGAAGCTTTCTTT
clone size: once; V gene: TRBV7-8; J gene: TRBJ2-5; D gene: TRBD1; CDR3 length: 15; CDR3 protein: CATQKGTGVRKTQYF; CDR3 DNA: TGTGCCACACAAAAGGGAACAGGGGTTCGAAAGACCCAGTACTTC
clone size: NA; V gene: TRBV5-1; J gene: TRBJ2-1; D gene: NA; CDR3 length: 15; CDR3 protein: CASSWGPGDGNEQFF; CDR3 DNA: TGCGCCAGCAGCTGGGGTCCTGGGGACGGGAATGAGCAGTTCTTC
clone size: NA; V gene: TRBV5-4; J gene: TRBJ1-6; D gene: TRBD1; CDR3 length: 15; CDR3 protein: CASSLGTGVSSPLHF; CDR3 DNA: TGTGCCAGCAGCTTGGGGACAGGGGTTTCTTCACCCCTCCACTTT